These 29 T cell receptor beta chains share one sample of origin, sequenced in a study of blood T cell repertoires in COVID-19. Using immunoSEQ multiplex PCR, the repertoire was profiled, and TCRdb retains in-frame clones only, with some absent. The sample has about 61,000 clones, 65% to 80% seen once. Sequencing was carried out using peripheral blood. The receptor set was obtained from a woman between 70 and 85 years old with acute or convalescent COVID-19.

The chain uses TRBV5-6 and TRBJ2-1, with 9 bases matching TRBD1. Trimming cost V 4 bases and J 0 bases; bases outside gene matches: 5. The CDR3 loop spans 16 amino acids. Per germline, CDR1 SGHDT and CDR2 YYEEEE. The CDR3 DNA is TGTGCCAGCAGCCAGCCGGGACAGGGCTCCTACAATGAGCAGTTCTTC. Its protein is CASSQPGQGSYNEQFF.

This clone was seen a few times. V is TRBV19 and J is TRBJ2-7; D may be TRBD1 (5 bases). This CDR3 contains 12 residues. CDR1 is LNHDA, CDR2 SQIVND, per germline (reference sequence). V was trimmed by 7 bases and J by 3 bases, leaving 10 bases between them. CDR3 residues: CASTSRDYEQYF. As DNA, the CDR3 is TGTGCCAGTACATCCAGGGACTACGAGCAGTACTTC. Looking up the rest from reference TRBV19 and TRBJ2-7 gives the full variable domain: DGGITQSPKYLFRKEGQNVTLSCEQNLNHDAMYWYRQDPGQGLRLIYYSQIVNDFQKGDIAEGYSVSREKKESFPLTVTSAQKNPTAFYLCASTSRDYEQYFGPGTRLTVT.

The J gene is TRBJ1-3, the V gene TRBV18; possible D gene TRBD1, 5 bases. The CDR3 has 17 residues. Looked up from germline, CDR1 is KGHSH and CDR2 is LQKENI. Trimming cost V 2 bases and J 0 bases, with 14 bases left between them. CDR3 DNA: TGTGCCAGCTCACCAGCGCCGGGGGGAGGCTCTGGAAACACCATATATTTT. It yields the protein CASSPAPGGGSGNTIYF.

The V gene is TRBV28, the J gene TRBJ1-2; 7 nucleotides agree with TRBD1. The CDR3 totals 13 residues. The J segment lost 4 bases and the V segment lost 8 bases, leaving 7 bases of the junction unmatched. Germline V gives CDR1 MDHEN, CDR2 SYDVKM. The CDR3 DNA reads TGTGCCAGCGCCTCGGGACAGCTCTATGGCTACACCTTC. Its protein product is CASASGQLYGYTF.

The CDR3 nucleotides read TGTGCCAGCAGCCCAATTCGACGACAGGGAGGCTACGAGCAGTACTTC. This gives the protein CASSPIRRQGGYEQYF. The chain combines TRBV11-2 with TRBJ2-7, with a possible D match to TRBD1 (7 bases). From germline, CDR1 is SGHAT and CDR2 FQNNGV. V lost 5 bases and J lost 3, with 20 bases in between. The CDR3 has 16 amino acids. The whole variable domain, filled in from reference TRBV11-2 and TRBJ2-7, reads EAGVAQSPRYKIIEKRQSVAFWCNPISGHATLYWYQQILGQGPKLLIQFQNNGVVDDSQLPKDRFSAERLKGVDSTLKIQPAKLEDSAVYLCASSPIRRQGGYEQYFGPGTRLTVT.

The rearrangement joins TRBV7-8 to TRBJ1-2, with D possibly TRBD1 on 5 matching bases. The CDR3 runs 15 residues. The germline V gene has CDR1 SGHVS and CDR2 FQNEAQ. V dropped 3 bases and J dropped 8 bases, with 19 bases sitting between them. CDR3 in amino acids: CASSFRRETRSGYTF. CDR3 nucleotides: TGTGCCAGCAGCTTCCGCAGGGAAACCCGTTCGGGCTACACCTTC.

V usage is TRBV19 and J usage is TRBJ1-5; unclear D gene. The CDR3 has 16 amino acids. Per the germline V gene, CDR1 is LNHDA and CDR2 is SQIVND (reference sequence). V shed 6 bases and J shed 4 bases, with 19 bases lying between them. The CDR3 loop is CASRNLGEGPNQPQHF. DNA for the CDR3: TGTGCCAGTAGAAACCTCGGAGAGGGTCCAAATCAGCCCCAGCATTTT.

The rearrangement joins TRBV2 to TRBJ2-7; weak D call: TRBD2 (6 bases). Germline CDR1 is SNHLY and CDR2 is FYNNEI. V was trimmed by 6 bases and J by 6 bases, leaving 6 bases between them. The CDR3 is 10 amino acids. CDR3 region: CASREGEQYF. DNA for the CDR3: TGTGCCAGCAGGGAGGGCGAGCAGTACTTC.

This clone was found a few times. V and J are TRBV3-1 (or the pseudogene TRBV3-2) and TRBJ1-6; the match to TRBD1 covers 9 bases. The V gene's germline CDR1 is LGHDT and CDR2 YNNKEL (reference sequence). This CDR3 has 17 amino acids. V was clipped by 3 bases and J by 8 bases; unmatched bases: 11. CDR3 loop: CASSHLSHGTGYSPLHF. The CDR3 bases are TGTGCCAGCAGCCACCTTAGCCACGGGACAGGGTATTCACCCCTCCACTTT.

CDR3: CASSLRGHNEQFF. For the CDR3, the DNA is TGTGCCAGCAGCCTCAGGGGCCACAATGAGCAGTTCTTC. This chain joins TRBV5-6 and TRBJ2-1, with a possible D match to TRBD1 (6 bases). Between the trimmed V and J ends, which lost 4 bases and 5 bases, there was a span of 10 bases. This CDR3 contains 13 residues. Looked up from germline, CDR1 is SGHDT and CDR2 is YYEEEE. Complete variable domain (other parts from reference TRBV5-6 and TRBJ2-1): DAGVTQSPTHLIKTRGQQVTLRCSPKSGHDTVSWYQQALGQGPQFIFQYYEEEERQRGNFPDRFSGHQFPNYSSELNVNALLLGDSALYLCASSLRGHNEQFFGPGTRLTVL.

This chain uses TRBV7-2 with TRBJ1-2; 9 bases map to TRBD1. Germline V gives CDR1 SGHTA, CDR2 FQGNSA. This CDR3 contains 15 residues. The V segment lost 5 bases and the J segment 4 bases; nucleotides outside the gene matches: 8. CDR3 nucleotides: TGTGCCAGCAGCCCCGAGGGACAGGGTTTCTATGGCTACACCTTC. Encoded protein: CASSPEGQGFYGYTF.

V is TRBV18 and J is TRBJ2-3, with 7 bases aligning to TRBD1. There are 15 residues in the CDR3. The V gene's germline CDR1 is KGHSH and CDR2 LQKENI. The ends lost 9 bases at V and 1 base at J; junction bases unmatched: 10. The CDR3 is CASTPNRGGTDTQYF. CDR3 coding DNA: TGTGCCAGTACCCCGAACAGGGGCGGCACAGATACGCAGTATTTT.

This rearrangement joins TRBV12-5 to TRBJ1-4; D is ambiguous. The CDR3 totals 14 residues. Germline CDR1 LGHNT, CDR2 FRNRAP. V lost 6 bases and J 3 bases, leaving 11 bases between the germline ends. The CDR3 region is CASGEGRANEKLFF. The DNA for the CDR3 is TGTGCTAGTGGGGAGGGTCGGGCTAATGAAAAACTGTTTTTT.

The chain links TRBV7-3 to TRBJ2-2, with D tentatively TRBD1 (6 bases). The CDR3 consists of 16 residues. V was clipped by 5 bases and J by 8 bases, with 21 bases between them. Germline lookup yields CDR1 SGHTA and CDR2 FQGTGA. CDR3 nucleotide sequence: TGTGCCAGCAGCGCATTCACCGGGACATATAAGGGGGAGCTGTTTTTT. It translates to CASSAFTGTYKGELFF.

This chain joins TRBV6-2 or TRBV6-3 and TRBJ1-1, with D tentatively TRBD1 (5 bases). V lost 2 bases and J lost 5, with 12 bases in between. The CDR3 covers 14 residues. Germline CDR1 reads MNHEY; CDR2 reads SVGEGT. The CDR3 loop reads CASSYGARLTEAFF. CDR3 DNA sequence: TGTGCCAGCAGTTACGGGGCTCGCTTAACTGAAGCTTTCTTT.

The rearrangement uses TRBV12-3 or TRBV12-4 and TRBJ2-3, with D possibly matching TRBD2 (7 bases). The V end lost 5 bases, the J end lost 5 bases, and 11 bases lay between the germline ends. The CDR3 runs 13 residues. The CDR3 DNA sequence: TGTGCCAGCAGTCCGAGGGGGGGAGATACGCAGTATTTT. It translates to CASSPRGGDTQYF.

The rearrangement joins TRBV3-1 (or the pseudogene TRBV3-2) to TRBJ2-7, with D unclear. This CDR3 spans 12 amino acids. The V and J ends lost 2 bases and 6 bases respectively, with 8 bases between them. From germline, CDR1 is LGHDT and CDR2 YNNKEL (reference sequence). The CDR3 reads CASSQTFSEQYF. CDR3 nucleotide sequence: TGTGCCAGCAGCCAAACTTTTAGCGAGCAGTACTTC.

The sample holds one count of this clone. The chain combines TRBV6-5 with TRBJ2-1, with 9 bases identical to TRBD2. Losses at the gene ends were 6 bases for V and 0 bases for J; bases not matched to a gene: 3. The germline CDR1 and CDR2 sequences are MNHEY and SVGAGI. The CDR3 sequence is 15 residues long. The CDR3 region has the DNA TGTGCCAGCAGCTTAGCGGGGGCCTCCTACAATGAGCAGTTCTTC. Translated, it gives CASSLAGASYNEQFF.

This clone was observed once. CDR3 coding DNA: TGTGCCAGCAGTGACTCCGGCGGGGGGGCAACAGATACGCAGTATTTT. Encoded protein: CASSDSGGGATDTQYF. The V and J genes are TRBV6-4 and TRBJ2-3; 9 bases are a match to TRBD2. Germline loops: CDR1 MRHNA, CDR2 SNTAGT. J gave up 3 bases and V 0 bases, and 4 bases lay outside the gene matches. This CDR3 is 16 amino acids long.

The chain employs TRBV7-2 and TRBJ1-5; a weak D match, TRBD1 (6 bases). The CDR3 runs to 13 residues. Germline-derived CDR1 and CDR2 are SGHTA and FQGNSA. V lost 9 bases and J lost 4, with 13 bases in between. Here the CDR3 reads CASTGHLNQPQHF. The CDR3 coding sequence is TGTGCCAGTACGGGACACTTAAATCAGCCCCAGCATTTT.

J is TRBJ1-4 and V is TRBV11-1, with a weak D call TRBD1 (6 bases). CDR1 is SGHAT, CDR2 FQDESV, per germline (reference sequence). The CDR3 consists of 15 residues. Trimming left V 3 bases short and J 6 bases short, with 14 bases between. CDR3 sequence: CASSFEGQRDEKLFF. The CDR3 coding sequence is TGTGCCAGCAGCTTTGAGGGACAAAGGGATGAAAAACTGTTTTTT.

This clone was seen a handful of times. The chain couples TRBV9 to TRBJ1-1; TRBD1 matches 9 bases. J lost 4 bases, V lost 3 bases, and 4 bases had no gene match. CDR1 is SGDLS, CDR2 YYNGEE, per germline. The CDR3 has 14 residues. This CDR3 reads CASSGLTGGTEAFF. DNA of the CDR3: TGTGCCAGCAGCGGTTTGACAGGGGGCACTGAAGCTTTCTTT.

This clone was recorded a few times. The rearrangement uses TRBV2 and TRBJ1-5; 7 nucleotides match TRBD1. Germline loops: CDR1 SNHLY, CDR2 FYNNEI. J gave up 4 bases and V 10 bases, and 10 bases lay outside the gene matches. This CDR3 contains 14 residues. The CDR3 protein is CATLPPGGNQPQHF. In DNA form, the CDR3 reads TGTGCCACCCTGCCGCCAGGGGGGAATCAGCCCCAGCATTTT.

V and J are TRBV24-1 and TRBJ1-1, with 7 positions matching TRBD1. V was clipped by 5 bases and J by 6 bases; unmatched bases: 14. CDR1 KGHDR and CDR2 SFDVKD come from the germline V gene. The CDR3 extends over 16 amino acids. Here the CDR3 DNA reads TGTGCCACCAGTGCCCCGGACAGGACGGGACGGGCTGAAGCTTTCTTT. This translates into CATSAPDRTGRAEAFF.

The rearrangement links TRBV7-8 to TRBJ1-1, with D possibly matching TRBD1 (6 bases). Germline lookup yields CDR1 SGHVS and CDR2 FQNEAQ. V lost 8 bases to trimming and J lost 6 bases, with 16 bases between them. The CDR3 extends over 13 amino acids. CDR3 nucleotides: TGTGCCAGCCGGGGGGGGCCCTCCGCTGAAGCTTTCTTT. Encoded protein: CASRGGPSAEAFF.

This clone was recorded a few times. This rearrangement joins TRBV6-6 to TRBJ2-7, with 9 bases lining up with TRBD1. CDR1 and CDR2 (germline): MNHNY, SVGAGI (reference sequence). This CDR3 has 15 residues. Trimming at V came to 2 bases and at J to 1 base, leaving 3 bases not matched to a gene. DNA of the CDR3: TGTGCCAGCAGTTACAGGGGACAGGGATCCTACGAGCAGTACTTC. It yields the protein CASSYRGQGSYEQYF.

The J gene is TRBJ2-4, the V gene TRBV7-3; 7 bases match TRBD2. Germline V gene data show CDR1 as SGHTA and CDR2 as FQGTGA. Trimming cost V 8 bases and J 6 bases; bases outside gene matches: 4. The CDR3 is 12 amino acids. CDR3 sequence (DNA): TGTGCCAGCGGTCCGGGGGGAAACATTCAGTACTTC. It translates to CASGPGGNIQYF. The full variable domain, completed using reference TRBV7-3 and TRBJ2-4, is GAGVSQTPSNKVTEKGKYVELRCDPISGHTALYWYRQSLGQGPEFLIYFQGTGAADDSGLPNDRFFAVRPEGSVSTLKIQRTERGDSAVYLCASGPGGNIQYFGAGTRLSVL.

V is TRBV6-1 and J is TRBJ2-5; perhaps TRBD2 as D (5 bases). The CDR3 loop spans 15 amino acids. V lost 1 base, J lost 1 base, and 10 bases lay in between. The germline V gene encodes CDR1 MNHNS and CDR2 SASEGT. CDR3 nucleotides: TGTGCCAGCAGTGAAGGTGGGAGTTTCCAAGAGACCCAGTACTTC. This gives the protein CASSEGGSFQETQYF.

This clone was observed a single time. CDR3 in amino acids: CASSQELAGGSDTQYF. Here the CDR3 DNA reads TGTGCCAGCAGCCAAGAACTAGCGGGGGGGTCAGATACGCAGTATTTT. The chain is built from TRBV3-1 (or the pseudogene TRBV3-2) and TRBJ2-3, with 13 nucleotides matching TRBD2. V lost 0 bases, J lost 4 bases, and 1 base stayed unmatched. The CDR3 extends over 16 amino acids. Germline V gene data show CDR1 as LGHDT and CDR2 as YNNKEL (reference sequence).